These 32 T cell receptor beta chains originate from one sample sequenced in a study of T cells after posttransplantation cyclophosphamide. Assay: immunoSEQ multiplex PCR; the TCRdb copy retains only in-frame clones and omits some. Seen here are tens of thousands of clones, approximately 78% observed once, and the top ten hold approximately 8.7%. Cyclophosphamide on days +3 and +4 followed busulfan-fludarabine conditioning and a marrow graft. Sequencing was performed on CD4+ T cells sorted from blood, taken just over 1,900 days after a stem cell transplant with posttransplant cyclophosphamide. The source is a female patient aged 40 to 55 who received an allogeneic stem cell transplant from a related donor, was CMV-positive, and had no GVHD. Some T cells may originate from the graft donor.

The chain is built from TRBV2 and TRBJ1-2; possible D gene TRBD1, 5 bases. Germline loops: CDR1 SNHLY, CDR2 FYNNEI. Trimming removed 7 bases at V and 4 bases at J, with 25 bases between. The CDR3 is made up of 17 amino acids. The CDR3 nucleotides are TGTGCCAGCACCCCCTTAACCATGGCAGGGTCGACCTATGGCTACACCTTC. It codes for CASTPLTMAGSTYGYTF.

The chain recombines TRBV7-2 with TRBJ2-2; TRBD1 aligns across 9 bases. Germline trimming cut 5 bases from V and 7 bases from J; bases unmatched to any gene: 14. The CDR3 is 17 amino acids. The germline V gene encodes CDR1 SGHTA and CDR2 FQGNSA. The CDR3 protein is CASSPLAWDRVDGELFF. Written as DNA, the CDR3 is TGTGCCAGCAGCCCGTTAGCATGGGACAGGGTGGACGGGGAGCTGTTTTTT.

This clone has only a few counts. This chain uses TRBV5-1 with TRBJ2-2, with D possibly matching TRBD2 (6 bases). Germline loops: CDR1 SGHRS, CDR2 YFSETQ. V dropped 3 bases and J dropped 5 bases, with 20 bases sitting between them. The CDR3 runs to 17 residues. Written as DNA, the CDR3 is TGCGCCAGCAGCTATAATGTAGGACAAAGCGGGACCGGGGAGCTGTTTTTT. This encodes CASSYNVGQSGTGELFF. Together with reference TRBV5-1 and TRBJ2-2, the CDR3 gives the full variable domain: KAGVTQTPRYLIKTRGQQVTLSCSPISGHRSVSWYQQTPGQGLQFLFEYFSETQRNKGNFPGRFSGRQFSNSRSEMNVSTLELGDSALYLCASSYNVGQSGTGELFFGEGSRLTVL.

Concerning this clone: The junction and the germline gene differ at one end; a read error may be behind it. V gene TRBV5-1 combines with J gene TRBJ1-1; a possible D gene is TRBD1 (5 bases). Looked up from germline, CDR1 is SGHRS and CDR2 is YFSETQ. The CDR3 totals 14 residues. The CDR3 sequence: CASSFGQKNAEAFF. CDR3 in DNA: TGCGCCAGCAGCTTCGGACAAAAGAACGCTGAAGCTTTCTTT.

The rearrangement links TRBV6-6 to TRBJ2-1, with TRBD2 matching 15 bases. Trimming at V came to 4 bases and at J to 10 bases, leaving 5 bases not matched to a gene. Germline-derived CDR1 and CDR2 are MNHNY and SVGAGI (reference sequence). This CDR3 spans 15 amino acids. DNA of the CDR3: TGTGCCAGCAGTTGGGGACTAGCGGGGGGCCTGGAGCAGTTCTTC. It specifies CASSWGLAGGLEQFF.

This rearrangement joins TRBV19 to TRBJ2-7, with TRBD1 as a possible D gene (5 bases). Germline values: CDR1 LNHDA, CDR2 SQIVND (reference sequence). The CDR3 totals 14 residues. V was cut by 5 bases and J by 2 bases, with 13 bases left in between. The CDR3 sequence is CASSPQWTTYEQYF. Here the CDR3 DNA reads TGTGCCAGTAGTCCCCAATGGACAACCTACGAGCAGTACTTC.

V is TRBV29-1 and J is TRBJ1-5; D ambiguous. Trimming pared 7 bases from V and 6 bases from J, leaving 16 bases between. Looked up from germline, CDR1 is SQVTM and CDR2 is ANQGSEA. The CDR3 is 13 residues long. In DNA form, the CDR3 reads TGCAGCGGGTCGGACGGGCGGGGTCAGCCCCAGCATTTT. Amino acid sequence: CSGSDGRGQPQHF.

V and J are TRBV7-9 and TRBJ2-5; D call uncertain. Trimming cost V 4 bases and J 5 bases, with 14 bases left between them. Germline V gene lookup returns CDR1 SEHNR and CDR2 FQNEAQ (reference sequence). The CDR3 runs to 14 residues. Written as DNA, the CDR3 is TGTGCCAGCAGCTCCATGGCCTCCGGGGAGACCCAGTACTTC. Amino acid sequence: CASSSMASGETQYF. The whole variable domain, remainder taken from reference TRBV7-9 and TRBJ2-5, is DTGVSQNPRHKITKRGQNVTFRCDPISEHNRLYWYRQTLGQGPEFLTYFQNEAQLEKSRLLSDRFSAERPKGSFSTLEIQRTEQGDSAMYLCASSSMASGETQYFGPGTRLLVL.

The chain combines TRBV6-1 with TRBJ2-3; 9 bases align to TRBD1. V was clipped by 5 bases and J by 5 bases; unmatched bases: 2. The germline V gene encodes CDR1 MNHNS and CDR2 SASEGT. CDR3 length: 13 residues. In nucleotides, the CDR3 is TGTGCCAGCAGTAGACAGGGGGTAGATACGCAGTATTTT. Translating gives CASSRQGVDTQYF.

The chain combines TRBV27 with TRBJ1-6; the D is unclear. Trimming left V 2 bases short and J 9 bases short, with 11 bases between. The germline CDR1 and CDR2 sequences are MNHEY and SMNVEV (reference sequence). The CDR3 is 14 residues long. The CDR3 DNA follows: TGTGCCAGCAGTTTAGGGCCTGTTTCTTCACCCCTCCACTTT. Translation gives CASSLGPVSSPLHF.

V usage is TRBV7-9 and J usage is TRBJ2-7; 9 nucleotides agree with TRBD1. J gave up 3 bases and V 1 base, and 10 bases lay outside the gene matches. From germline, CDR1 is SEHNR and CDR2 FQNEAQ (reference sequence). This CDR3 is built from 17 residues. CDR3: CASSLGLGTGLIYEQYF. As DNA, the CDR3 is TGTGCCAGCAGCTTAGGATTGGGGACAGGGCTTATCTACGAGCAGTACTTC.

CDR3 sequence reads: CASSPRDRGFSEAFF. The CDR3 coding sequence is TGCGCCAGCAGCCCGAGGGACAGGGGATTCTCTGAAGCTTTCTTT. The chain combines TRBV5-1 with TRBJ1-1; 10 nucleotides align to TRBD1. There are 15 residues in the CDR3. The V segment lost 4 bases and the J segment 6 bases; nucleotides outside the gene matches: 9. Germline CDR1 SGHRS, CDR2 YFSETQ.

V usage is TRBV6-1 and J usage is TRBJ2-5, with D possibly being TRBD1 (5 bases). This CDR3 comprises 12 residues. Trimming stripped 6 bases from V and 5 bases from J, with 10 bases between. Germline CDR1 is MNHNS and CDR2 is SASEGT. The DNA for the CDR3 is TGTGCCAGCAGCAGGGAATTTGAGACCCAGTACTTC. Its protein product is CASSREFETQYF.

This chain connects TRBV5-1 to TRBJ2-7; no definite D call. V gave up 0 bases and J gave up 2 bases, with 6 bases separating them. CDR3 length: 13 residues. Germline lookup yields CDR1 SGHRS and CDR2 YFSETQ. CDR3 protein: CASSLDGAYEQYF. CDR3 nucleotide sequence: TGCGCCAGCAGCTTGGACGGTGCCTACGAGCAGTACTTC. Full variable domain (missing parts from reference TRBV5-1 and TRBJ2-7): KAGVTQTPRYLIKTRGQQVTLSCSPISGHRSVSWYQQTPGQGLQFLFEYFSETQRNKGNFPGRFSGRQFSNSRSEMNVSTLELGDSALYLCASSLDGAYEQYFGPGTRLTVT.

The chain uses TRBV7-9 and TRBJ2-5; D is unresolved. The CDR3 runs 12 residues. Deletions cut 1 base from V and 5 bases from J, with 5 bases between. Looked up from germline, CDR1 is SEHNR and CDR2 is FQNEAQ (reference sequence). CDR3 loop: CASSLVSETQYF. The CDR3 region has the DNA TGTGCCAGCAGCTTAGTTTCGGAGACCCAGTACTTC.

The chain links TRBV11-2 to TRBJ1-2; 7 bases align to TRBD1. Germline CDR1 is SGHAT and CDR2 is FQNNGV. CDR3 length equals 12 residues. V lost 4 bases, J lost 5 bases, and 1 base stayed unmatched. CDR3 sequence: CASSSGGYGYTF. The CDR3 DNA is TGTGCCAGCAGCTCAGGGGGGTATGGCTACACCTTC.

This clone was found a few times. This chain uses TRBV6-4 with TRBJ1-1, with a tentative D call TRBD1 (5 bases). Germline V gene sequence: CDR1 MRHNA, CDR2 SNTAGT. The V gene lost 4 bases and the J gene lost 5 bases, with 11 bases spanning the gap. The CDR3 runs to 13 residues. CDR3 DNA: TGTGCCAGCAGTGTGGGGCGGGGAACTGAAGCTTTCTTT. Amino acid sequence: CASSVGRGTEAFF.

This chain uses TRBV11-2 with TRBJ1-6; a weak D match, TRBD1 (6 bases). The germline V and J ends were trimmed by 4 bases and 0 bases, with 16 bases remaining between them. This CDR3 region has 18 residues. Germline V gene lookup returns CDR1 SGHAT and CDR2 FQNNGV. The CDR3 sequence: CASSSPRTESSYNSPLHF. The CDR3 region has the DNA TGTGCCAGCAGCTCTCCAAGGACAGAGAGCTCCTATAATTCACCCCTCCACTTT.

The chain is built from TRBV6-1 and TRBJ1-2; D is undetermined. There are 15 residues in the CDR3. V was clipped by 6 bases and J by 0 bases, with 14 bases between them. Per germline, CDR1 MNHNS and CDR2 SASEGT. In DNA form, the CDR3 reads TGTGCCAGCAGCAGTAGTGGCGGCCCTAACTATGGCTACACCTTC. This gives the protein CASSSSGGPNYGYTF.

The rearrangement links TRBV11-2 to TRBJ1-5; 7 bases are a match to TRBD1. The V gene end was trimmed by 4 bases and the J gene end by 3 bases; junction bases not matched to a gene: 3. CDR3 length: 14 residues. Germline V gene lookup returns CDR1 SGHAT and CDR2 FQNNGV. The CDR3 bases are TGTGCCAGCAGCTGGGGGACAGTCAATCAGCCCCAGCATTTT. This codes for CASSWGTVNQPQHF.

CDR3 sequence reads: CASSDGGPGYDGYTF. In DNA form, the CDR3 reads TGTGCCAGCAGCGACGGTGGCCCGGGGTATGATGGCTACACCTTC. The J gene is TRBJ1-2, the V gene TRBV6-6; D is unresolved. Germline V lookup: CDR1 MNHNY, CDR2 SVGAGI (reference sequence). Trimming took 6 bases from V and 6 from J, leaving 20 bases between them. The CDR3 runs 15 residues.

This sequence joins TRBV6-1 and TRBJ2-5, with 9 bases that match TRBD2. This CDR3 comprises 14 residues. CDR1 is MNHNS and CDR2 is SASEGT in the germline V gene. V shed 4 bases and J 4 bases; nucleotides not matched to a gene: 4. CDR3 DNA: TGTGCCAGCAGTGCAACGACTAGCGGAGAGACCCAGTACTTC. Its translation is CASSATTSGETQYF.

This clone appeared once. The chain is built from TRBV4-2 and TRBJ1-3, with 11 bases fitting TRBD1. The CDR3 has 18 amino acids. J was trimmed by 2 bases and V by 1 base; bases with no gene match: 7. Germline loops: CDR1 LGHNA, CDR2 YNFKEQ. The CDR3 nucleotides read TGTGCCAGCAGCCAAGCTCCCCGGGGACAGGGGGCTGGAAACACCATATATTTT. Translating gives CASSQAPRGQGAGNTIYF.

This clone was detected only a few times. The rearrangement joins TRBV6-1 to TRBJ1-2; 9 positions agree with TRBD1. Germline V lookup: CDR1 MNHNS, CDR2 SASEGT. The CDR3 covers 14 residues. Trimming at V came to 9 bases and at J to 6 bases, leaving 11 bases not matched to a gene. The CDR3 reads CASLQSGTGHGYTF. Written as DNA, the CDR3 is TGTGCCAGTCTACAATCCGGGACAGGGCATGGCTACACCTTC.

The chain employs TRBV10-2 and TRBJ1-2, with 8 bases that match TRBD1. The trim removed 3 bases at V and 6 bases at J, leaving 9 bases unmatched. Germline V lookup: CDR1 WSHSY, CDR2 SAAADI. The CDR3 is made up of 15 amino acids. DNA for the CDR3: TGCGCCAGCAGTGAAGCGGACAGGGAGTTACATGGCTACACCTTC. Protein product: CASSEADRELHGYTF.

The rearrangement links TRBV21-1 to TRBJ2-7; TRBD1 is taken as the D call from the table, unchecked against the DNA. TRBV21-1 is annotated as a pseudogene. CDR3 length: 13 residues. Written as DNA, the CDR3 is TGTGCCAGCAGCAGCCAGGGGTCCCACGAGCAGTACTTC. As protein: CASSSQGSHEQYF.

This chain joins TRBV9 and TRBJ1-1, with 7 bases aligning to TRBD1. Germline CDR1 reads SGDLS; CDR2 reads YYNGEE. The CDR3 is 14 residues long. With 4 bases clipped from V and 4 bases from J, the junction kept 7 bases outside the gene matches. CDR3 in DNA: TGTGCCAGCAGCCAAACGGACAGGAGCACTGAAGCTTTCTTT. The encoded protein is CASSQTDRSTEAFF. Combining the CDR3 with reference TRBV9 and TRBJ1-1 gives the whole variable domain DSGVTQTPKHLITATGQRVTLRCSPRSGDLSVYWYQQSLDQGLQFLIQYYNGEERAKGNILERFSAQQFPDLHSELNLSSLELGDSALYFCASSQTDRSTEAFFGQGTRLTVV.

The CDR3 loop reads CAIGTGGPLEQYF. The CDR3 DNA sequence: TGTGCCATCGGGACAGGGGGCCCTCTCGAGCAGTACTTC. The chain carries TRBV10-3 and TRBJ2-7, with TRBD1 identical over 12 bases. This CDR3 is 13 amino acids long. Germline-derived CDR1 and CDR2 are ENHRY and SYGVKD. Trimming removed 8 bases from V and 6 bases from J; junction bases left unmatched: 5.

J is TRBJ2-1 and V is TRBV7-2; D is uncertain. The CDR3 length is 16 residues. The germline gives CDR1 SGHTA, CDR2 FQGNSA. The V gene lost 0 bases and the J gene lost 7 bases, with 16 bases spanning the gap. CDR3 in amino acids: CASSLAIGPSSNEQFF. CDR3 nucleotides: TGTGCCAGCAGCTTAGCGATTGGGCCCTCCTCTAATGAGCAGTTCTTC. The complete variable domain, with remaining parts taken from reference TRBV7-2 and TRBJ2-1, reads GAGVSQSPSNKVTEKGKDVELRCDPISGHTALYWYRQSLGQGLEFLIYFQGNSAPDKSGLPSDRFSAERTGGSVSTLTIQRTQQEDSAVYLCASSLAIGPSSNEQFFGPGTRLTVL.

In its sample, this clone was seen a few times. The V gene is TRBV7-9, the J gene TRBJ1-2; 7 positions match TRBD1. Germline V gene lookup returns CDR1 SEHNR and CDR2 FQNEAQ (reference sequence). This CDR3 region has 12 residues. V was clipped by 8 bases and J by 7 bases; unmatched bases: 7. The CDR3 sequence is CASALGGGGYTF. CDR3 in DNA: TGTGCCAGCGCCTTAGGGGGCGGTGGCTACACCTTC.

V usage is TRBV5-1 and J usage is TRBJ1-1, with unresolved D. V shed 4 bases and J shed 3 bases, with 22 bases lying between them. Germline values: CDR1 SGHRS, CDR2 YFSETQ. There are 17 residues in the CDR3. CDR3 sequence reads: CASSHDIFVGVDTEAFF. CDR3 DNA sequence: TGCGCCAGCAGCCATGATATTTTTGTGGGAGTGGACACTGAAGCTTTCTTT.

The chain is built from TRBV2 and TRBJ2-1, with D possibly TRBD2 on 7 matching bases. Germline CDR1 SNHLY, CDR2 FYNNEI. The V gene lost 2 bases and the J gene lost 4 bases, with 12 bases spanning the gap. The CDR3 length is 15 residues. CDR3 sequence: CASSEKAGAYNEQFF. CDR3 DNA: TGTGCCAGCAGTGAAAAGGCGGGGGCGTACAATGAGCAGTTCTTC.